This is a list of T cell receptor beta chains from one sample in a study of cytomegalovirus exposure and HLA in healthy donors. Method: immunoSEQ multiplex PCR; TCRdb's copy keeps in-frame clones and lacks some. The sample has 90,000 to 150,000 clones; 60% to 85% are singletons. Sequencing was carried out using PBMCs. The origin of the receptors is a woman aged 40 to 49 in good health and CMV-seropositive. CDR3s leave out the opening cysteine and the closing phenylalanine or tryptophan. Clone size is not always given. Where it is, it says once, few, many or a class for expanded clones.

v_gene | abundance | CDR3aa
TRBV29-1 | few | SVEPGQGELETQY
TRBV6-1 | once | ASRTGGGNEQY
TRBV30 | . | AWGSGTSGETQY
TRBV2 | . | ASSVEAAATLYGYT
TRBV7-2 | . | ASSLIPGNEQF
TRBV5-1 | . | ASSGLSLIPGLTKFAGELF
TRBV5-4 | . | ASSPSTTASTDTQY
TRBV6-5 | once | ASSYQAGGTREQY
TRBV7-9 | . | ASSGQAGARVGEQF
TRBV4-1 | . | ASSQDTSRPGRSTDTQY
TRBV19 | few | ATAPGQYTNTEAF
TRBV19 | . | ASKVGTGHEKLF
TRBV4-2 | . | ASSQNELSGNTIY
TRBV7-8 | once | ASSLVAGSGNTIY
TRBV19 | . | ASSIGPDTGYGYT
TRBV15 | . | ATSRVVEAGELF
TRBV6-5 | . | ASSRTSGNEQF